The 20 T cell receptor beta chains presented below share a single source sample, sequenced in a study of control samples from healthy donors and cancer patients. This table comes from immunoSEQ multiplex PCR, and its TCRdb copy is limited to in-frame clones, with some not included. The sample shows around 51,000 clones, over 70% of them seen only once. The sample consisted of blood. These receptors were taken from a man aged 65 to 85 in good health.

V is TRBV7-6 and J is TRBJ2-5; D remains unclear. The CDR3 has 15 residues. V lost 0 bases to trimming and J lost 1 base, with 9 bases between them. CDR1 SGHVS and CDR2 FNYEAQ come from the germline V gene. This CDR3 is CASSLARGSQETQYF. CDR3 coding DNA: TGTGCCAGCAGCTTAGCGCGAGGCAGCCAAGAGACCCAGTACTTC.

The CDR3 loop reads CASRQHLNTEAFF. The DNA for the CDR3 is TGCGCCAGCCGTCAACATTTGAACACTGAAGCTTTCTTT. The V call is TRBV10-1, the J call TRBJ1-1; the D is unclear. This CDR3 comprises 13 residues. Trimming pared 8 bases from V and 0 bases from J, leaving 10 bases between. From germline, CDR1 is WNHNN and CDR2 SYGVQD (reference sequence).

V and J are TRBV6-6 and TRBJ1-1; TRBD1 might be the D (6 bases). In germline, CDR1 is MNHNY, CDR2 SVGAGI (reference sequence). Trimming removed 11 bases from V and 0 bases from J, with 13 bases in between. The CDR3 is 13 residues long. DNA of the CDR3: TGTGCCGGGTCGACAGGAATGAACACTGAAGCTTTCTTT. It specifies CAGSTGMNTEAFF.

CDR3 amino acids: CASSLTSGVVVENIQYF. CDR3 DNA: TGTGCCAGCAGCCTGACTAGCGGGGTGGTAGTCGAAAACATTCAGTACTTC. This sequence joins TRBV5-6 and TRBJ2-4; 11 bases line up with TRBD2. The junction had 11 bases not matched to a gene; V was cut back by 4 bases and J by 5 bases. Germline V gene lookup returns CDR1 SGHDT and CDR2 YYEEEE. This CDR3 comprises 17 residues.

The V call is TRBV6-5, the J call TRBJ1-5, with 7 bases fitting TRBD1. The V and J ends lost 6 bases and 2 bases, in that order; junction bases with no gene match: 4. Germline V gene sequence: CDR1 MNHEY, CDR2 SVGAGI. The CDR3 has 14 residues. Here the CDR3 DNA reads TGTGCCAGCAGCTTAACAGGGGGCAATCAGCCCCAGCATTTT. It codes for CASSLTGGNQPQHF.

This clone appeared a single time. J is TRBJ1-5 and V is TRBV7-2, with TRBD1 as a possible D gene (6 bases). V was clipped by 4 bases and J by 5 bases, with 9 bases between them. CDR1 is SGHTA, CDR2 FQGNSA, per germline. The CDR3 runs to 13 residues. This CDR3 reads CASSSEGDQPQHF. CDR3 bases: TGTGCCAGCAGCTCTGAGGGGGATCAGCCCCAGCATTTT.

The rearrangement uses TRBV5-1 and TRBJ2-6; TRBD1 might be the D (5 bases). Germline values: CDR1 SGHRS, CDR2 YFSETQ. The CDR3 is made up of 16 amino acids. The V gene lost 1 base and the J gene lost 1 base, with 9 bases spanning the gap. The chain's CDR3 is CASSLYQGSGANVLTF. CDR3 nucleotides: TGCGCCAGCAGCTTGTACCAGGGATCTGGGGCCAACGTCCTGACTTTC.

The rearrangement joins TRBV28 to TRBJ1-2; TRBD1 matches at 9 bases. Germline lookup yields CDR1 MDHEN and CDR2 SYDVKM. V lost 7 bases and J lost 4; bases outside the gene matches: 13. This CDR3 has 16 amino acids. CDR3 in amino acids: CASTRPGQGDLYGYTF. As DNA, the CDR3 is TGTGCCAGCACCCGACCGGGACAGGGAGACCTCTATGGCTACACCTTC.

J is TRBJ1-2 and V is TRBV3-1 (or the pseudogene TRBV3-2); D is unresolved. Trimming left V 8 bases short and J 1 base short, with 5 bases between. The CDR3 is made up of 11 amino acids. Germline assignment: CDR1 LGHDT and CDR2 YNNKEL (reference sequence). The chain's CDR3 is CASSLNYGYTF. The CDR3 nucleotides read TGTGCCAGCTCACTTAACTATGGCTACACCTTC.

This clone has only a few counts. This chain links TRBV11-2 with TRBJ1-2; 7 nucleotides align to TRBD1. V shed 8 bases and J 2 bases; nucleotides not matched to a gene: 11. Looked up from germline, CDR1 is SGHAT and CDR2 is FQNNGV. The CDR3 length is 15 residues. CDR3 sequence reads: CASAQTGLLNYGYTF. The CDR3 bases are TGTGCCAGCGCCCAGACAGGGCTCCTCAACTATGGCTACACCTTC.

This clone was seen a few times. This chain joins TRBV20-1 and TRBJ2-1; D call uncertain. Germline CDR1 reads DFQATT; CDR2 reads SNEGSKA (reference sequence). CDR3 size: 11 residues. The V end lost 4 bases, the J end lost 3 bases, and 4 bases lay between the germline ends. The CDR3 region has the DNA TGCAGTGCTACCAACTACAATGAGCAGTTCTTC. Its protein product is CSATNYNEQFF.

The chain joins TRBV9 to TRBJ2-1, with TRBD2 identical over 8 bases. There are 18 residues in the CDR3. V shed 0 bases, J shed 3 bases, and the junction held 11 bases outside the gene matches. Germline CDR1 and CDR2: SGDLS and YYNGEE. The CDR3 region is CASSVAAGGTESYNEQFF. CDR3 bases: TGTGCCAGCAGCGTAGCCGCGGGGGGAACTGAAAGCTACAATGAGCAGTTCTTC.

The genes are TRBV6-1 and TRBJ1-1; D call uncertain. The CDR3 consists of 13 residues. Germline V gene lookup returns CDR1 MNHNS and CDR2 SASEGT. Trimming removed 2 bases at V and 6 bases at J, with 10 bases between. The CDR3: CASSEWRISEAFF. The DNA of the CDR3 is TGTGCCAGCAGTGAATGGAGGATCTCTGAAGCTTTCTTT.

This clone has just one count. The chain couples TRBV28 to TRBJ1-4; D gene uncertain. V gave up 3 bases and J gave up 4 bases, with 6 bases separating them. Germline-derived CDR1 and CDR2 are MDHEN and SYDVKM. This CDR3 region has 13 residues. The DNA of the CDR3 is TGTGCCAGCAGTTTCAGCAGTAATGAAAAACTGTTTTTT. This codes for CASSFSSNEKLFF.

Written as DNA, the CDR3 is TGTGCCAGCTCACCTATTTATGCCCCGGGACAGGAGCCGCCTAGCACAGATACGCAGTATTTT. Protein: CASSPIYAPGQEPPSTDTQYF. V is TRBV18 and J is TRBJ2-3, with 8 bases aligning to TRBD1. V was pared by 3 bases and J by 0 bases, with 20 bases of the junction left unmatched. Germline CDR1 reads KGHSH; CDR2 reads LQKENI. The CDR3 is made up of 21 amino acids.

The chain joins TRBV7-8 to TRBJ1-2; D not resolved. Between the trimmed V and J ends, which lost 1 base and 4 bases, there was a span of 4 bases. Germline CDR1 reads SGHVS; CDR2 reads FQNEAQ. The CDR3 consists of 12 residues. For the CDR3, the DNA is TGTGCCAGCAGCTTAGAAGGCTATGGCTACACCTTC. Translated: CASSLEGYGYTF. Looking up the rest from reference TRBV7-8 and TRBJ1-2 gives the full variable domain: GAGVSQSPRYKVAKRGQDVALRCDPISGHVSLFWYQQALGQGPEFLTYFQNEAQLDKSGLPSDRFFAERPEGSVSTLKIQRTQQEDSAVYLCASSLEGYGYTFGSGTRLTVV.

This clone was observed once. The rearrangement joins TRBV2 to TRBJ2-1; 9 bases fit TRBD2. Trimming at V came to 6 bases and at J to 2 bases, leaving 5 bases not matched to a gene. Per the germline V gene, CDR1 is SNHLY and CDR2 is FYNNEI. This CDR3 comprises 15 residues. In DNA, the CDR3 is TGTGCCAGCAGGCCCCGACTAGCGGCCTACAATGAGCAGTTCTTC. It encodes CASRPRLAAYNEQFF. Full variable domain (rest looked up from reference TRBV2 and TRBJ2-1): EPEVTQTPSHQVTQMGQEVILRCVPISNHLYFYWYRQILGQKVEFLVSFYNNEISEKSEIFDDQFSVERPDGSNFTLKIRSTKLEDSAMYFCASRPRLAAYNEQFFGPGTRLTVL.

This clone has only a few counts. The chain joins TRBV30 to TRBJ1-5; tentatively, D is TRBD1 (5 bases). There are 13 residues in the CDR3. V gave up 2 bases and J gave up 6 bases, with 11 bases separating them. CDR1 is GTSNPN and CDR2 is SVGIG in the germline V gene (reference sequence). The CDR3 region has the DNA TGTGCCTGGAGTAATTTTCAGGGTCAGCCCCAGCATTTT. Protein: CAWSNFQGQPQHF.

V usage is TRBV29-1 and J usage is TRBJ2-5; possibly TRBD1 for D (5 bases). With 7 bases removed from V and 2 bases from J, the gap between germline ends came to 8 bases. This CDR3 is 11 amino acids long. Germline loops: CDR1 SQVTM, CDR2 ANQGSEA. CDR3 sequence reads: CSARQQETQYF. CDR3 sequence (DNA): TGCAGCGCCCGACAGCAAGAGACCCAGTACTTC.

The sample holds one count of this clone. The gene calls are TRBV10-2 and TRBJ1-3; possibly TRBD1 for D (6 bases). V lost 6 bases and J lost 0, with 9 bases in between. Germline V gives CDR1 WSHSY, CDR2 SAAADI. CDR3 length: 14 residues. The CDR3 protein is CASRNRVSGNTIYF. The DNA for the CDR3 is TGCGCCAGCAGAAACAGGGTCTCTGGAAACACCATATATTTT.